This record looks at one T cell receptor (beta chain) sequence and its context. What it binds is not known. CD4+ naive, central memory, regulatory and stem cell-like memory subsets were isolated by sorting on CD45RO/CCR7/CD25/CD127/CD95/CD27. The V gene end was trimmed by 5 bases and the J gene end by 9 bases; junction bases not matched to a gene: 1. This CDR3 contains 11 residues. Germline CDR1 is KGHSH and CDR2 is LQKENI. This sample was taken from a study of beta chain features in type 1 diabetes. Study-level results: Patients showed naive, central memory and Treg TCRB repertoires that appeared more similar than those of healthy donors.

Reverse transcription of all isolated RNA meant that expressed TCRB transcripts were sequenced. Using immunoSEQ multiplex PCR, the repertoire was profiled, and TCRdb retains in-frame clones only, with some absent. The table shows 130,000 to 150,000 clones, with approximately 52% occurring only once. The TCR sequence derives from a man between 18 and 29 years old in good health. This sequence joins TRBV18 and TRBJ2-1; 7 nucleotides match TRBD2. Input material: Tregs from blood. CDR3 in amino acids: CASSRTSEQFF. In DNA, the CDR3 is TGTGCCAGCTCAAGGACTAGTGAGCAGTTCTTC.